The sequence of this T cell receptor (beta chain) was determined in a study of blood T cell repertoires in COVID-19. Study-wide context: Acute and convalescent COVID-19 samples came from the United States, Italy and Spain. PBMCs, B-cell-depleted T cells, or T cells provided the cDNA or gDNA that made up the material.

Original processing methods: Amplification from reference gene primers served as the basis for estimated nucleated cell counts. Assay: immunoSEQ multiplex PCR; the TCRdb copy retains only in-frame clones and omits some. V and J calls and clone size are given by that table; D and trimming were obtained from the DNA. The sample yields approximately 100,000 clones, 84% seen once. Germline values: CDR1 SGHTA, CDR2 FQGTGA. The CDR3 covers 17 residues. V trimming: 6 bases; J trimming: 1 base; junction bases outside the gene matches: 10. The chain is built from TRBV7-3 and TRBJ2-2; TRBD2 aligns across 8 bases. The sequencing input was peripheral blood. The clonotype comes from a woman aged 50 to 65 with acute or convalescent COVID-19. CDR3 amino acids: CASSLPGGGQNTGELFF. DNA of the CDR3: TGTGCCAGCAGTCTCCCGGGCGGGGGGCAGAACACCGGGGAGCTGTTTTTT.